This T cell receptor beta chain was retrieved from a study of beta chain features in type 1 diabetes. With regard to this clone: The antigen is not known.

The CDR3 extends over 15 amino acids. V was clipped by 6 bases and J by 7 bases; unmatched bases: 11. Germline CDR1 SNHLY, CDR2 FYNNEI. Every isolated RNA sample was fully reverse transcribed, so sequencing captured expressed TCRB transcripts. Sequencing was performed with immunoSEQ multiplex PCR; in TCRdb, only in-frame clones are kept and a portion is missing. The sample has some 160,000 clones; approximately 9.1% are singletons. Overall study results and limits: Moderately but significantly shorter TCRB CDR3s were found in Type 1 diabetes patients in all four CD4+ subsets. The study found that naive, central memory and Treg TCRB repertoires appeared more similar in patients than in healthy donors.

The TCR originated in a woman aged 30 to 39 with type 1 diabetes. The sequencing sample was made of central memory CD4+ T cells from blood. This chain joins TRBV2 and TRBJ1-5, with 8 bases identical to TRBD1. As DNA, the CDR3 is TGTGCCAGCAGCGGGACAGGAGGCGAAGGGCAGCCCCAGCATTTT. Translating gives CASSGTGGEGQPQHF.